Shown below are 24 T cell receptor beta chains from a single sample sequenced in a study of cytomegalovirus exposure and HLA in healthy donors. The PCR contained 60 Vbeta and 13 Jbeta primers. The protocol was immunoSEQ multiplex PCR, while the TCRdb copy is restricted to in-frame clones and leaves out a portion. This table holds 150,000 to 170,000 clones, less than 80% found once. Input material: PBMCs. Every receptor here comes from a man aged 25-45 years in good health and CMV-seronegative.

The chain couples TRBV9 to TRBJ2-5, with a tentative D call TRBD1 (5 bases). The J call may be faulty, since TRBJ2-7 better matches the DNA end. Germline-derived CDR1 and CDR2 are SGDLS and YYNGEE. The CDR3 has 14 amino acids. Here the CDR3 DNA reads TGTGCCAGCAGCGCCGCCCCAGGGTTTGACGAGCAGTACTTC. Encoded protein: CASSAAPGFDEQYF.

The chain links TRBV14 to TRBJ1-1; D not certain. The CDR3 covers 12 residues. V was shortened by 1 base and J by 4 bases, with 4 bases between the two germline ends. Germline CDR1 is SGHDN and CDR2 is FVKESK. Written as DNA, the CDR3 is TGTGCCAGCAGCCAAGGTAGCACTGAAGCTTTCTTT. Translation gives CASSQGSTEAFF.

The chain is built from TRBV6-4 and TRBJ2-3; tentatively, D is TRBD2 (6 bases). This CDR3 spans 15 amino acids. Germline V gene lookup returns CDR1 MRHNA and CDR2 SNTAGT. Trimming left V 3 bases short and J 2 bases short, with 12 bases between. The CDR3 DNA sequence: TGTGCCAGCAGTGAAGACGGGGGAACCACAGATACGCAGTATTTT. It is translated as CASSEDGGTTDTQYF.

This clone showed up just a few times. A junction boundary mismatches the germline segment, possibly from a read error. The chain has TRBV6-1 and TRBJ1-2; 9 bases map to TRBD1. This CDR3 spans 13 amino acids. Germline CDR1 and CDR2: MNHNS and SASEGT. The CDR3 is CASRGTGGWGYPF. The CDR3 DNA follows: TGTGCCAGCAGGGGAACAGGGGGCTGGGGCTACCCCTTC.

CDR3 region: CASIGTGDYEQYF. The CDR3 coding sequence is TGTGCCAGCATTGGGACAGGGGATTACGAGCAGTACTTC. The gene calls are TRBV19 and TRBJ2-7; TRBD1 matches 10 bases. The CDR3 is 13 amino acids. Germline values: CDR1 LNHDA, CDR2 SQIVND (reference sequence). The J segment lost 4 bases and the V segment lost 9 bases, leaving 6 bases of the junction unmatched.

The sample holds a few counts of this clone. The rearrangement links TRBV5-6 to TRBJ2-5, with TRBD1 matching over 8 bases. This CDR3 comprises 17 residues. CDR1 and CDR2 (germline): SGHDT, YYEEEE. Losses at the gene ends were 0 bases for V and 1 base for J; bases not matched to a gene: 8. The chain's CDR3 is CASSLGDRGRGQETQYF. The CDR3 DNA reads as TGTGCCAGCAGCTTGGGAGACAGGGGCCGGGGCCAAGAGACCCAGTACTTC.

This rearrangement joins TRBV27 to TRBJ2-6; D remains ambiguous. Per germline, CDR1 MNHEY and CDR2 SMNVEV (reference sequence). This CDR3 comprises 14 residues. The germline V and J ends were trimmed by 6 bases and 0 bases, with 6 bases remaining between them. The CDR3 nucleotides read TGTGCCAGCAGCTACCTCTCTGGGGCCAACGTCCTGACTTTC. It translates to CASSYLSGANVLTF.

The CDR3 DNA is TGTGCCATTCTTGGACTAGCGGGGGAGAACACCGGGGAGCTGTTTTTT. Translated: CAILGLAGENTGELFF. The gene calls are TRBV10-3 and TRBJ2-2, with 13 bases identical to TRBD2. The CDR3 runs 16 residues. Germline loops: CDR1 ENHRY, CDR2 SYGVKD. V gave up 9 bases and J gave up 1 base; unmatched junction bases: 5.

This clone occurred once. Relative to the germline gene, one junction end is altered; a read error may explain this. The V and J genes are TRBV6-1 and TRBJ1-6; no definite D call. The CDR3 length is 13 residues. Looked up from germline, CDR1 is MNHNS and CDR2 is SASEGT. CDR3 in amino acids: CASSELRGSPLNF. The CDR3 DNA is TGTGCCAGCAGTGAACTGAGAGGTTCACCCCTCAACTTT.

V gene TRBV7-9 combines with J gene TRBJ2-4, with TRBD1 as a possible D gene (6 bases). Trimming stripped 1 base from V and 15 bases from J, with 10 bases between. The length of the CDR3 is 11 residues. The germline gives CDR1 SEHNR, CDR2 FQNEAQ (reference sequence). DNA of the CDR3: TGTGCCAGCAGCTTAGGGGGACACCTGTACTTC. Translation gives CASSLGGHLYF.

Remarks on this clone: At one end, the junction sequence differs from germline, possibly due to a read error. The chain combines TRBV2 with TRBJ2-5; tentatively, D is TRBD1 (5 bases). Per the germline V gene, CDR1 is SNHLY and CDR2 is FYNNEI. This CDR3 has 14 amino acids. The CDR3 sequence is CASSEDSYQETQYF. In nucleotides, the CDR3 is TGTGCCAGCAGCGAAGACAGCTACCAAGAGACCCAGTACTTC.

In DNA form, the CDR3 reads TGTGCCAGCAGCTCACAGGGGGCCGCTGAAAAACTGTTTTTT. Translated, it gives CASSSQGAAEKLFF. The rearrangement uses TRBV5-5 and TRBJ1-4, with 9 nucleotides matching TRBD1. Germline V gives CDR1 SGHKS, CDR2 YYEKEE (reference sequence). The CDR3 contains 14 residues. After removal of 3 bases from V and 7 bases from J, the junction contained 4 bases not matched to a gene. Based on the CDR3 plus reference TRBV5-5 and TRBJ1-4, the full variable domain is DAGVTQSPTHLIKTRGQQVTLRCSPISGHKSVSWYQQVLGQGPQFIFQYYEKEERGRGNFPDRFSARQFPNYSSELNVNALLLGDSALYLCASSSQGAAEKLFFGSGTQLSVL.

This clone has a handful of counts. The genes are TRBV28 and TRBJ1-1, with D uncertain. Deletions cut 5 bases from V and 6 bases from J, with 10 bases between. CDR1 is MDHEN, CDR2 SYDVKM, per germline. This CDR3 spans 12 amino acids. CDR3 sequence (DNA): TGTGCCAGCAGTCTGCGGCCATCTGAAGCTTTCTTT. Protein: CASSLRPSEAFF.

This clone occurred once. A read error may account for a junction end that differs from germline. The chain has TRBV9 and TRBJ1-5; tentative D call: TRBD1 (6 bases). The CDR3 totals 15 residues. CDR1 is SGDLS and CDR2 is YYNGEE in the germline V gene. The CDR3 sequence is CASSFTGQNNQPQNF. The CDR3, as DNA: TGTGCCAGCAGCTTTACCGGACAGAACAATCAGCCCCAGAATTTT.

The genes are TRBV19 and TRBJ2-2, with a possible D match to TRBD2 (6 bases). The CDR3 extends over 14 amino acids. V was pared by 1 base and J by 6 bases, with 9 bases between. Germline assignment: CDR1 LNHDA and CDR2 SQIVND (reference sequence). The CDR3 spells CASSIVPGAGELFF. CDR3 nucleotides: TGTGCCAGTAGTATAGTACCGGGGGCCGGGGAGCTGTTTTTT.

The J gene is TRBJ2-5, the V gene TRBV9; 8 nucleotides agree with TRBD2. The V gene end was trimmed by 0 bases and the J gene end by 1 base; junction bases not matched to a gene: 8. CDR1 is SGDLS and CDR2 is YYNGEE in the germline V gene. This CDR3 contains 17 residues. CDR3 sequence: CASSVGESGGFQETQYF. The CDR3 region has the DNA TGTGCCAGCAGCGTAGGCGAGAGCGGGGGATTCCAAGAGACCCAGTACTTC.

This clone was seen a single time. The J gene is TRBJ1-2, the V gene TRBV30; tentative D call: TRBD1 (5 bases). The CDR3 is 11 amino acids. Germline V gives CDR1 GTSNPN, CDR2 SVGIG (reference sequence). V shed 6 bases and J shed 1 base, with 6 bases lying between them. The CDR3 sequence: CACRVNYGYTF. The DNA for the CDR3 is TGTGCCTGCAGGGTTAACTATGGCTACACCTTC.

This clone was seen just once. The chain combines TRBV5-4 with TRBJ2-7; possible D gene TRBD1, 7 bases. V gave up 0 bases and J gave up 6 bases, with 13 bases separating them. CDR1 is SGHNT and CDR2 is YYREEE in the germline V gene (reference sequence). The CDR3 loop spans 14 amino acids. The CDR3: CASSLEEGAGEQYF. The CDR3 DNA is TGTGCCAGCAGCTTGGAGGAGGGGGCGGGCGAGCAGTACTTC.

CDR3 region: CASSIKQGNTGELFF. The CDR3 DNA sequence: TGTGCCAGTAGTATAAAACAGGGGAACACCGGGGAGCTGTTTTTT. The V call is TRBV19, the J call TRBJ2-2, with D tentatively TRBD1 (6 bases). The CDR3 spans 15 residues. CDR1 is LNHDA, CDR2 SQIVND, per germline (reference sequence). V lost 2 bases, J lost 1 base, and 8 bases lay in between.

The chain couples TRBV4-1 to TRBJ1-1; D perhaps matches TRBD1 (5 bases). The CDR3 totals 15 residues. V was pared by 2 bases and J by 0 bases, with 10 bases between. Germline CDR1 is MGHRA and CDR2 is YSYEKL. CDR3 protein: CASSQSEGVNTEAFF. The CDR3 bases are TGCGCCAGCAGCCAAAGTGAAGGGGTGAACACTGAAGCTTTCTTT.

This clone has a single count. The rearrangement links TRBV10-2 to TRBJ2-2; D call uncertain. From germline, CDR1 is WSHSY and CDR2 SAAADI. The CDR3 consists of 13 residues. V shed 5 bases and J shed 7 bases, with 11 bases lying between them. The CDR3 is CASSSEFNGELFF. CDR3 nucleotides: TGCGCCAGCAGTTCAGAATTTAACGGGGAGCTGTTTTTT.

This chain links TRBV9 with TRBJ2-2; possibly TRBD1 for D (5 bases). Per germline, CDR1 SGDLS and CDR2 YYNGEE. Trimming left V 4 bases short and J 6 bases short, with 10 bases between. CDR3 length equals 13 residues. CDR3 DNA sequence: TGTGCCAGCAGCTCGCGGACACCCGGGGAGCTGTTTTTT. It translates to CASSSRTPGELFF.

This clone has only a few counts. The J gene is TRBJ2-1, the V gene TRBV9; possible D gene TRBD1, 6 bases. Germline CDR1 and CDR2: SGDLS and YYNGEE. The ends were cut back, 0 bases at V and 0 bases at J, with 7 bases in the middle. The CDR3 runs to 15 residues. CDR3 DNA sequence: TGTGCCAGCAGCGTAGTAGGGGGCTCCTACAATGAGCAGTTCTTC. This codes for CASSVVGGSYNEQFF.

The chain couples TRBV18 to TRBJ1-4; possible D gene TRBD1, 6 bases. CDR1 KGHSH and CDR2 LQKENI come from the germline V gene. Between the trimmed V and J ends, which lost 4 bases and 5 bases, there was a span of 8 bases. CDR3 length: 13 amino acids. Here the CDR3 reads CASSRGPNEKLFF. The CDR3 DNA reads as TGTGCCAGCTCACGGGGGCCAAATGAAAAACTGTTTTTT.